This record concerns one T cell receptor beta chain sequence. These data are taken from a study of technical replicates of blood from a handful of donors. TCRdb's table, derived via immunoSEQ multiplex PCR, lists solely in-frame clones and lacks some. This table holds 95,000 to 100,000 clones, over 90% found once. V was pared by 7 bases and J by 2 bases, with 7 bases of the junction left unmatched. Germline V lookup: CDR1 MDHEN, CDR2 SYDVKM. This CDR3 is 16 amino acids long. The rearrangement uses TRBV28 and TRBJ2-2; 10 bases map to TRBD2. Sequencing was performed on T cells isolated from PBMCs. This receptor was obtained from a human donor in good health. The CDR3 sequence is CASTARTSGNTGELFF. DNA of the CDR3: TGTGCCAGCACCGCCCGGACTAGCGGTAACACCGGGGAGCTGTTTTTT.